This is a list of T cell receptor beta chains from one sample in a study of T cell responses to AZD1222 COVID-19 vaccine. Repertoires were generated with immunoSEQ multiplex PCR, while TCRdb's copy carries only in-frame clones and drops some. The sample carries 200,000 or so clones, approximately 93% recorded once. Source: peripheral blood, taken 28 days after the second AZD1222 dose. These receptors all stem from an adult who received the AZD1222 COVID-19 vaccine. Each CDR3 is given with its conserved first and last residue. D genes are given only for firm matches. Not every row has a clone size; where given, it reads once, few, many or a size class.

D gene | J gene | V gene | clone size | CDR3 DNA | CDR3 protein
TRBD1 | TRBJ2-5 | TRBV6-1 | - | TGTGCCAGCAGTGGGCTAGGGACAGCCCAACAAGAGACCCAGTACTTC | CASSGLGTAQQETQYF
TRBD1 | TRBJ1-4 | TRBV19 | - | TGTGCCAGTAGTGAAAGGACAGGGAATGAAAAACTGTTTTTT | CASSERTGNEKLFF
TRBD1 | TRBJ1-6 | TRBV28 | - | TGTGCCAGCAGTCAAACAGGGGATTCACCCCTCCACTTT | CASSQTGDSPLHF
- | TRBJ1-2 | TRBV14 | - | TGTGCCAGCAGCCAAGATTCGAAGATCGCCTATGGCTACACCTTC | CASSQDSKIAYGYTF
- | TRBJ1-1 | TRBV2 | few | TGTGCCAGCCCCTCCGCGGGGGGAGAAACTGAAGCTTTCTTT | CASPSAGGETEAFF
- | TRBJ1-6 | TRBV3-1/TRBV3-2 | - | TGTGCCAGCAGCCAAGTAAATGATAATTCACCCCTCCACTTT | CASSQVNDNSPLHF
- | TRBJ1-3 | TRBV5-1 | - | TGCGCCAGCAGCTTGGAAGCCCCAGGATGGTCTGGAAACACCATATATTTT | CASSLEAPGWSGNTIYF
- | TRBJ1-1 | TRBV9 | - | TGTGCCAGCAGCTTCGACAGGCTGAACACTGAAGCTTTCTTT | CASSFDRLNTEAFF
TRBD2 | TRBJ2-3 | TRBV14 | - | TGTGCCAGCAGCCACGGGCGGGGGACAGATACGCAGTATTTT | CASSHGRGTDTQYF
TRBD2 | TRBJ2-1 | TRBV5-1 | - | TGCGCCAGCAGCTTCCGGTCGGGGGGCTACAATGAGCAGTTCTTC | CASSFRSGGYNEQFF
- | TRBJ1-1 | TRBV2 | - | TGTGCCAGCAGCCCCCAAGGGGTGGGGAACACTGAAGCTTTCTTT | CASSPQGVGNTEAFF
- | TRBJ2-5 | TRBV4-1 | - | TGCGCCAGCAGCCAGTGGTCAGGCCAAGAGACCCAGTACTTC | CASSQWSGQETQYF